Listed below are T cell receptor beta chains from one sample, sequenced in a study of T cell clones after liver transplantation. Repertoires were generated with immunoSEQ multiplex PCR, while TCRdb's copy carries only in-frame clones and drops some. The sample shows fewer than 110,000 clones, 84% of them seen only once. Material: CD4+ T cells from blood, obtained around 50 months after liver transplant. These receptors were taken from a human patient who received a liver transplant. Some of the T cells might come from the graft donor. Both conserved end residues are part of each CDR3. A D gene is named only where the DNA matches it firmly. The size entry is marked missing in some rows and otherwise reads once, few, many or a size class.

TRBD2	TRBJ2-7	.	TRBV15	TGTGCCACCAGCAGTCCAAGCGGGACTAGCGGCTACGAGCAGTACTTC	CATSSPSGTSGYEQYF
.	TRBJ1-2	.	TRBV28	TGTGCCAGCAGTCCGGACACAGTGTATGGCTACACCTTC	CASSPDTVYGYTF
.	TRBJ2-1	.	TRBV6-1	TGTGCCAGCAGTGACTCGGCGGGACCAAATGAGCAGTTCTTC	CASSDSAGPNEQFF
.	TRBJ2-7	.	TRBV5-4	TGTGCCAGCAGCCCGACCAGAGAGGAGCAGTACTTC	CASSPTREEQYF
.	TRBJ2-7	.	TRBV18	TGTGCCAGCTCCCGCGGTCTAGGGCCCTACGAGCAGTACTTC	CASSRGLGPYEQYF
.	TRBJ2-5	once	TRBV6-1	TGTGCCAGCAGTGAGGCGCTTAAGCGGTCAGCGGGACAGAAACAAGAGACCCAGTACTTC	CASSEALKRSAGQKQETQYF
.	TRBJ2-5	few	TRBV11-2	TGTGCCAGCAGCTTACCTCTTGAGACCCAGTACTTC	CASSLPLETQYF
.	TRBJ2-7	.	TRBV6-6	TGTGCCAGCAGTTACCGGGACCCCCGGTACGAGCAGTACTTC	CASSYRDPRYEQYF
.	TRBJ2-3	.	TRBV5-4	TGTGCCAGCAGCTCGGGACCCATCCTGGCAGATACGCAGTATTTT	CASSSGPILADTQYF
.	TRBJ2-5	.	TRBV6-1	TGTGCCAGCAGCGAGGGGTGGGGGCCTTCCGAGCCCCAGTACTTC	CASSEGWGPSEPQYF
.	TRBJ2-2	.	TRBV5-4	TGTGCCAGCAGCTTGGCAGGGAACGCGAACACCGGGGAGCTGTTTTTT	CASSLAGNANTGELFF
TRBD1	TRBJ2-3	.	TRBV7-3	TGTGCCAGCAGCCGACCGCCAGGGGGCCCTAGCACAGATACGCAGTATTTT	CASSRPPGGPSTDTQYF
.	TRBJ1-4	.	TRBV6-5	TGTGCCAGCAGTTACTCGGTAGGGAGCTGGAATGAAAAACTGTTTTTT	CASSYSVGSWNEKLFF
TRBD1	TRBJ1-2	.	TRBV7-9	TGTGCCAGCAGCGACCAGGACTACAGGGGGCATGGCTACACCTTC	CASSDQDYRGHGYTF
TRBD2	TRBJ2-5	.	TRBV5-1	TGCGCCAGCCATTTAGCGGGGACCCAAGAGACCCAGTACTTC	CASHLAGTQETQYF
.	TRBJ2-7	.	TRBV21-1	TGTGCCAGCAGCCAGAGGACGGGACAGGCCTACGAGCAGTACTTC	CASSQRTGQAYEQYF
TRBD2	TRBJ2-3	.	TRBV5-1	TGCGCCAGCAGCTTGGGAGGGCTAGCGGGAGGCACAGATACGCAGTATTTT	CASSLGGLAGGTDTQYF
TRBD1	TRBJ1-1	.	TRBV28	TGTGCCAGCAGTTTGAACAGGGGGAACACTGAAGCTTTCTTT	CASSLNRGNTEAFF
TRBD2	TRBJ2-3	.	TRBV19	TGTGCCAGTAGCGTCCCCGCGGGAGCCACAGATACGCAGTATTTT	CASSVPAGATDTQYF
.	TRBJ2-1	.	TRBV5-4	TGTGCCAGCAGCTCTCAGGGTGTGGGTGAGCAGTTCTTC	CASSSQGVGEQFF
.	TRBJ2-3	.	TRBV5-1	TGCGCCAGCAGCTTGGATCAGGCCCGGGGCACAGATACGCAGTATTTT	CASSLDQARGTDTQYF
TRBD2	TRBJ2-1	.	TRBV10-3	TGTGCCATCAGTGGGAGCGGGAGGCTCGATAATGAGCAGTTCTTC	CAISGSGRLDNEQFF
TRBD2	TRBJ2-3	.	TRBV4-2	TGTGCCAGCAGCCAAGCTAGGACTAGCGGGAGGGCCGCAGATACGCAGTATTTT	CASSQARTSGRAADTQYF
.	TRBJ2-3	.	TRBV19	TGTGCCAGTAGTATAGTGTTACCTCCAGATACGCAGTATTTT	CASSIVLPPDTQYF
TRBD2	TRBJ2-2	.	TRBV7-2	TGTGCCAGCAGCTCCCCGGGGGGGGCGTACACCGGGGAGCTGTTTTTT	CASSSPGGAYTGELFF
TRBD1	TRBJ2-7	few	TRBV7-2	TGTGCCAGCAGCGGGGACAGCCCTATGGGTAGCGAGCAGTACTTC	CASSGDSPMGSEQYF
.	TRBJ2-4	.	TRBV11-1	TGTGCCAGCAGCTTAGGTCCCCCTGGAAACATTCAGTACTTC	CASSLGPPGNIQYF
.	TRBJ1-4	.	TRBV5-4	TGTGCCAGCAGTTCGGGACTTAAGGAAAAACTGTTTTTT	CASSSGLKEKLFF
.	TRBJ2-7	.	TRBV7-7	TGTGCCAGCAGCAGGAGACAGGGAGGCGAGCAGTACTTC	CASSRRQGGEQYF
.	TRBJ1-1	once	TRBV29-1	TGCAGCGTTGACCCTGGGACCACTGAAGCTTTCTTT	CSVDPGTTEAFF
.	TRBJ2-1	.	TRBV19	TGTGCCAGTAGTCCCCAGGGAGTCGATGAGCAGTTCTTC	CASSPQGVDEQFF
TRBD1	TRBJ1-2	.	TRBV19	TGTGCCAGTAGCCCGGGACAGGGGGGCGGCGGCTATGGCTACACCTTC	CASSPGQGGGGYGYTF
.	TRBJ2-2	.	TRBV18	TGTGCCAGCTCACCCCAGGTTGGGGAGCTGTTTTTT	CASSPQVGELFF
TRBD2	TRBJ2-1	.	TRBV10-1	TGCGCCAGCAGTGAGGACGAAGGACTAGGGTACAATGAGCAGTTCTTC	CASSEDEGLGYNEQFF
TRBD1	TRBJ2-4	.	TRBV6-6	TGTGCCAGCAGTTGGACAGGGGAAAACATTCAGTACTTC	CASSWTGENIQYF
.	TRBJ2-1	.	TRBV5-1	TGCGCCAGCAGCTTATACAATGAGCAGTTCTTC	CASSLYNEQFF
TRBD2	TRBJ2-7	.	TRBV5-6	TGTGCCAGCAGCCCGGGAGGTGCAGTGACCTACGAGCAGTACTTC	CASSPGGAVTYEQYF
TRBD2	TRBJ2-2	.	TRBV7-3	TGTGCCAGCAGCCCGTCTAGCGGGGGAGGCGGGGAGCTGTTTTTT	CASSPSSGGGGELFF
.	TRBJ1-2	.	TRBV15	TGTGCCACCAGCAGAGATCAGTGGGGTGGCTACACCTTC	CATSRDQWGGYTF
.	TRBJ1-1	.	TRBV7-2	TGTGCCAGCAGCTTAGAGACCTTCAGCTCTGAAGCTTTCTTT	CASSLETFSSEAFF
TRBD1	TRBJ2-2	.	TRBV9	TGTGCCAGCGCCCCCTCGGTACAGGGGGCTGGGTACACCGGGGAGCTGTTTTTT	CASAPSVQGAGYTGELFF
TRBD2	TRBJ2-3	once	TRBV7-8	TGTGCCAGCAGCCCGCCTAGTGGGAGGGGCACAGATACGCAGTATTTT	CASSPPSGRGTDTQYF
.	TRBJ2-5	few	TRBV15	TGTGCCACCAGCAGCACAGGGCGTTGGGGTACCCAGTACTTC	CATSSTGRWGTQYF
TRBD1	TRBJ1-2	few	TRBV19	TGTGCCAGTCAGGGGGACGGATTAAACTATGGCTACACCTTC	CASQGDGLNYGYTF
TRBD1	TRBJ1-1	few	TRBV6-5	TGTGCCAGCAGATTGACAGGGATGAACACTGAAGCTTTCTTT	CASRLTGMNTEAFF
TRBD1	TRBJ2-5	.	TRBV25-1	TGTGCCAGCAGTGAGGGGACAGGGGCAGGAGAGACCCAGTACTTC	CASSEGTGAGETQYF
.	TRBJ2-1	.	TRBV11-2	TGTGCCAGCAGCTTAGATGGTATGCCAGGTTGGCAGTTCTTC	CASSLDGMPGWQFF
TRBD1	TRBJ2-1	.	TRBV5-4	TGTGCCAGCAGCCCGTATGGGACAGGGACCAACAATGAGCAGTTCTTC	CASSPYGTGTNNEQFF
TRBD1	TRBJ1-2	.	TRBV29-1	TGCAGCGTTTGGACAGGGGGCGACTATGGCTACACCTTC	CSVWTGGDYGYTF
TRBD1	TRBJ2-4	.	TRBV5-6	TGTGCCAGCAGCTCCCAGGGACAGTTGGCAAACATTCAGTACTTC	CASSSQGQLANIQYF
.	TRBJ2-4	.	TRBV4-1	TGCGCCAGCAGCCAAGTGCAAGTAGCGTCGGGGGAAAACATTCAGTACTTC	CASSQVQVASGENIQYF
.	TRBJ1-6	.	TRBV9	TGTGCCAGCAGCGTAGTTGAGGGGTCGGGTTCACCCCTCCACTTT	CASSVVEGSGSPLHF
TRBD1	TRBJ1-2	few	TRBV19	TGTGCCAGTACGACAGGGGGATCTTTGGGCTACACCTTC	CASTTGGSLGYTF